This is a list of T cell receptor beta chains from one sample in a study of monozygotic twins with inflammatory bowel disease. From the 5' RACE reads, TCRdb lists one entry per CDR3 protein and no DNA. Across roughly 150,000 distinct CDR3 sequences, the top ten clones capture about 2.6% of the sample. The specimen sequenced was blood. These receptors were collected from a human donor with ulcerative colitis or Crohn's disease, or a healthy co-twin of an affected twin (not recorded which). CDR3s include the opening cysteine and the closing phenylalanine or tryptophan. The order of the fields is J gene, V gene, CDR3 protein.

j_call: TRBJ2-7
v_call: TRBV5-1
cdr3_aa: CASSLEGFKTPGPYF

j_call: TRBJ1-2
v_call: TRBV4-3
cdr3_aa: CASSQEASGGVGYGYTF

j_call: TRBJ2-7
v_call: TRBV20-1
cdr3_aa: CSARTGYGPYEQYF

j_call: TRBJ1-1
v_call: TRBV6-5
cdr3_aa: CASRQGRTLGAFF

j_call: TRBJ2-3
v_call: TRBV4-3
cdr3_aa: CASSQDAAGGTDTQYF

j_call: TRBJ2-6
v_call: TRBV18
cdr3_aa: CASSPTGTLSGANVLTF

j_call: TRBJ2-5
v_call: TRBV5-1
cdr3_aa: CASSGTDQETQYF

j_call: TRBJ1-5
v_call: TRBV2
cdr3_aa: CASSLRTGSSNQPQHF

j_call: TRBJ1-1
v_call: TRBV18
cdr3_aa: CASSPGQVNTEAFF

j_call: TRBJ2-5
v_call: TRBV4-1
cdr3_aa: CASSDSVQETQYF

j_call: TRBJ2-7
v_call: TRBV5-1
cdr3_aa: CASSVPGLAAEQYF

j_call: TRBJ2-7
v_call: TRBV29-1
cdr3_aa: CSASSGTNEQYF

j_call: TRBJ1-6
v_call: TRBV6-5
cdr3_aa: CASSYRGGGTGGARSPLHF

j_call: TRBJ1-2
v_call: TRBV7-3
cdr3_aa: CASSYPGQDGYTF

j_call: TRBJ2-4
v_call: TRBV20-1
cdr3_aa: CSAPQGRVKNIQYF

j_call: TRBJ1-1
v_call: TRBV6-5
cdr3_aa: CASRKLQEAFF

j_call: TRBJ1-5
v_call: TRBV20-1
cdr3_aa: CSARDSGTTGTNQPQHF

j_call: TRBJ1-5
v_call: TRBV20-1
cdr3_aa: CSARGTEGDQPQHF

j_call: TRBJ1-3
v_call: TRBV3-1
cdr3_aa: CASSQGDRVVHTIYF

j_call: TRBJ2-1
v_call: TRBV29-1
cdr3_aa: CSVGSDHYNEQFF

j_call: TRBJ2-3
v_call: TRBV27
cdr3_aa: CASSFVFTGTDTQYF

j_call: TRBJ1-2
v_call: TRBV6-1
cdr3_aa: CASSRQRSNPNPRGYTF

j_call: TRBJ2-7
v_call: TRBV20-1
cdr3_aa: CSASFPRVPYEQYF

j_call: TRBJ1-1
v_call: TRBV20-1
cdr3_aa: CSASLGARGESEAFF

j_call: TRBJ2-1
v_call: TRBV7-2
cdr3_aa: CASSLAPGQWSYNEQFF

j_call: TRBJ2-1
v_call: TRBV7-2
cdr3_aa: CASSLAPTGWYNEQFF

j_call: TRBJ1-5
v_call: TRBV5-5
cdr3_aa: CASSFGGTNNQPQHF

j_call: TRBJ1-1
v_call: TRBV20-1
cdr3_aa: CSARVPGGPRGAFF

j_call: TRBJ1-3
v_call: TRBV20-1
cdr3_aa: CSAGRTVGHSGNTIYF

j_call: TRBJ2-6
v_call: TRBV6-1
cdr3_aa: CASSPRWSSGANVLTF

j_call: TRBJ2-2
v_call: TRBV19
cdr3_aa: CASSYPGLRTGELFF

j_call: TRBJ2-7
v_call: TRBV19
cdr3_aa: CASSDRGDSYEQYF

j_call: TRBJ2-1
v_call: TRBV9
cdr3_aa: CASSDVSNEQFF